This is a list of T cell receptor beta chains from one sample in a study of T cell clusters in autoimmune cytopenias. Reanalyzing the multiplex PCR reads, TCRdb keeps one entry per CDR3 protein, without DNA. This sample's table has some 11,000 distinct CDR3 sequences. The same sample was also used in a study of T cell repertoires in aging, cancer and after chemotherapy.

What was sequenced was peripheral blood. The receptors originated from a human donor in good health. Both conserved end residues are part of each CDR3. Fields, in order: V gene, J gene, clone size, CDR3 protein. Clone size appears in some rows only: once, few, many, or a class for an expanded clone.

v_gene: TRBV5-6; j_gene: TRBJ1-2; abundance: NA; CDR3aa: CASSVGGTGQNYGYTF
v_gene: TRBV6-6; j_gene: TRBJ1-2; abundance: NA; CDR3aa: CASSPPGQGPGYTF
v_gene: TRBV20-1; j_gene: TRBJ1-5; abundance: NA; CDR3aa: CSAMGGQGGNQPQHF
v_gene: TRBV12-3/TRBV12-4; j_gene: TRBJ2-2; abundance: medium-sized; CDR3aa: CATSTGNTGELFF
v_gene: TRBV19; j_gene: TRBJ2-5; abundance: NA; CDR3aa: CASSIGGEGSLETQYF
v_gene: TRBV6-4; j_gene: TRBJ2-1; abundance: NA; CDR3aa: CASSVGLATRNEQFF
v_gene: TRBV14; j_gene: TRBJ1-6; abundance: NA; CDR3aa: CASSRGIYNSPLHF
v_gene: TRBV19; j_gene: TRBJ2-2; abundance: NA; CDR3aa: CASNSGRNTGELFF
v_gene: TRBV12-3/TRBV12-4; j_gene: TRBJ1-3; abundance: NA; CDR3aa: CASSRGTVFSGNTIYF
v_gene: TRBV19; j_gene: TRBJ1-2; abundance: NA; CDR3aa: CASSPVLISGTAFGYTF
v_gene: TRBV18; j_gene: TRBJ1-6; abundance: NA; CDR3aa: CASSVQDNSPLHF
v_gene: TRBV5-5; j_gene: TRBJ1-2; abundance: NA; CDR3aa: CASSWTGYGYTF
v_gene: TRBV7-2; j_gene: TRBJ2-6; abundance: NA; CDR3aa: CASSLEGQGSGANVLTF
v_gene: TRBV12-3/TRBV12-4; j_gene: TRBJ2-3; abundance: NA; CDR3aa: CASSLSTGSTDTQYF
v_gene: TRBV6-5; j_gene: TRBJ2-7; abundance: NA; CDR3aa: CASSSATVYEQYF
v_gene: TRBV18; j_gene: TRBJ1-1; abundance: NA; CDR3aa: CASSFSEGTTEAFF
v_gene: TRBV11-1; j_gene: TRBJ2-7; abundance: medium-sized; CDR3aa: CASSLGSRWSYEQYF
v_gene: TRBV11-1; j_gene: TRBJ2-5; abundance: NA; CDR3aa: CASSLYGQRGRGETQYF
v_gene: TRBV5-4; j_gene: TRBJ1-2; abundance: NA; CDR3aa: CASSLFDRENYGYTF
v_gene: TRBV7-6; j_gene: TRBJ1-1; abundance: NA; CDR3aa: CASSSIRTALNTEAFF
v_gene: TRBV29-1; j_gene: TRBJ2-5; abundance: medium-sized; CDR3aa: CSVYRVEETQYF
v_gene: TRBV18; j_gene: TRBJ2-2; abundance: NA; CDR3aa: CASSPRGAMNTGELFF
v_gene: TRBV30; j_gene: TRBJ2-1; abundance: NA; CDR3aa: CAWSVPGTGGEQFF
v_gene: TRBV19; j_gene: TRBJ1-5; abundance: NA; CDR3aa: CATNQAIDNQPQHF